This T cell receptor beta chain was retrieved from a study of spatial heterogeneity in lung cancer. The time point was: blood at routine non-recurrence follow-up after resection. Unsorted tumor, nontumor lung tissue or cryopreserved PBMC supplied the whole RNA. Each molecule of TCR cDNA was tagged with one unique molecular identifier. TCRdb ran MiXCR on the 5' RACE reads and lists one entry per CDR3 protein. The profile shows 95,000 to 130,000 distinct CDR3 sequences, 12% of them singletons. This clonotype has only a few counts. This material consisted of PBMCs, taken at follow-up. This receptor was identified in a male donor with early-stage non-small cell lung cancer.

The CDR3 DNA follows: TGTGCCAGCAGTTACTTGAAAGCGGATGAGCAGTTCTTC. It specifies CASSYLKADEQFF. The chain carries TRBV6-5 and TRBJ2-1, with a tentative D call TRBD2 (5 bases). V lost 1 base and J 8 bases, leaving 9 bases between the germline ends. The CDR3 is made up of 13 amino acids. CDR1 and CDR2 (germline): MNHEY, SVGAGI.